The 32 T cell receptor beta chains below were found in one sample sequenced in a study of Ad26.COV2.S vaccination and SARS-CoV-2 variants. As for treatment: roughly 19 received Ad26.COV2.S at low or high dose, single or two shots; about 5 received placebo; per-sample allocation not given. Day 63 following the first vaccine or placebo injection was when the samples were taken. Using immunoSEQ multiplex PCR, the repertoire was profiled, and TCRdb retains in-frame clones only, with some absent. Here the sample spans 200,000 to 250,000 clones, around nine tenths being singletons. The sample here was peripheral blood, taken in a trial of Ad26.COV2.S vaccine versus placebo. Source of these receptors: a person aged 18 to 59 who received the Ad26.COV2.S COVID-19 vaccine or a placebo.

In this sample, this clone turned up once. The DNA of the CDR3 is TGTGCCAGTAGTCACAGGGGGATCCTAGCGGGAGGGCAAGAGACCCAGTACTTC. This sequence encodes CASSHRGILAGGQETQYF. This chain connects TRBV19 to TRBJ2-5, with 12 bases that match TRBD2. The CDR3 loop spans 18 amino acids. J gave up 2 bases and V 5 bases, and 12 bases lay outside the gene matches. CDR1 is LNHDA and CDR2 is SQIVND in the germline V gene (reference sequence).

In its sample, this clone was seen once. V gene TRBV5-5 combines with J gene TRBJ1-5, with D perhaps TRBD1 (5 bases). V was cut by 1 base and J by 0 bases, with 23 bases left in between. Germline V gene data show CDR1 as SGHKS and CDR2 as YYEKEE (reference sequence). This CDR3 region has 20 residues. CDR3 sequence reads: CASSLSPSPGRWDSNQPQHF. The CDR3 DNA is TGTGCCAGCAGCTTGTCCCCTTCGCCGGGACGATGGGATAGCAATCAGCCCCAGCATTTT.

The chain employs TRBV7-2 and TRBJ1-1; unclear D gene. Germline V lookup: CDR1 SGHTA, CDR2 FQGNSA. Trimming shortened V by 5 bases and J by 0 bases, and 16 bases separated the two germline ends. The CDR3 length is 16 residues. CDR3 region: CASSPRVVPLNTEAFF. CDR3 nucleotides: TGTGCCAGCAGCCCCCGGGTCGTACCTTTGAACACTGAAGCTTTCTTT.

The chain carries TRBV16 and TRBJ2-1; 8 nucleotides align to TRBD1. Losses at the gene ends were 5 bases for V and 2 bases for J; bases not matched to a gene: 5. The germline CDR1 and CDR2 sequences are KGHSY and FQNENV. The CDR3 consists of 15 residues. In DNA form, the CDR3 reads TGTGCCAGCAGCGCCGGACAGGGAGCCTACAATGAGCAGTTCTTC. Encoded protein: CASSAGQGAYNEQFF.

The rearrangement links TRBV30 to TRBJ1-5; D unclear. This CDR3 has 13 residues. Germline-derived CDR1 and CDR2 are GTSNPN and SVGIG (reference sequence). V was clipped by 3 bases and J by 5 bases, with 11 bases between them. The CDR3 DNA sequence: TGTGCCTGGAGCGCAGGCCGAGATCAGCCCCAGCATTTT. It specifies CAWSAGRDQPQHF.

This clone has just one count. The rearrangement joins TRBV7-2 to TRBJ1-5; 9 bases are shared with TRBD1. Germline trimming cut 5 bases from V and 3 bases from J; bases unmatched to any gene: 17. Germline values: CDR1 SGHTA, CDR2 FQGNSA. The CDR3 has 19 amino acids. The CDR3 is CASSPWDRDWGLINQPQHF. For the CDR3, the DNA is TGTGCCAGCAGCCCATGGGACAGGGATTGGGGACTTATCAATCAGCCCCAGCATTTT.

This clone was observed once. The V and J genes are TRBV5-8 and TRBJ2-3; D may be TRBD1 or TRBD2 (5 bases each). The germline V and J ends were trimmed by 0 bases and 2 bases, with 10 bases remaining between them. CDR1 is SGHTS, CDR2 YDEGEE, per germline. The CDR3 contains 15 residues. Written as DNA, the CDR3 is TGTGCCAGCAGCTTGGGAGGGGCCAACACAGATACGCAGTATTTT. Amino acid sequence: CASSLGGANTDTQYF.

The CDR3 loop reads CASSMGGKGSTEAFF. The CDR3 region has the DNA TGTGCCAGCAGCATGGGGGGCAAGGGGAGCACTGAAGCTTTCTTT. The chain carries TRBV3-1 (or the pseudogene TRBV3-2) and TRBJ1-1, with TRBD1 as a possible D gene (6 bases). The germline V gene has CDR1 LGHDT and CDR2 YNNKEL (reference sequence). V was clipped by 5 bases and J by 4 bases, with 17 bases between them. This CDR3 has 15 amino acids.

This clone was detected once. J is TRBJ2-7 and V is TRBV2; D tentatively fits TRBD1 or TRBD2 (5 bases each). The V gene lost 6 bases and the J gene lost 3 bases, with 12 bases spanning the gap. Per germline, CDR1 SNHLY and CDR2 FYNNEI. The CDR3 sequence is 13 residues long. CDR3 protein: CASRARDLYEQYF. CDR3 coding DNA: TGTGCCAGCAGGGCTAGGGACCTCTACGAGCAGTACTTC.

The chain employs TRBV10-1 and TRBJ2-3; D remains unclear. This CDR3 contains 12 residues. The V and J ends lost 4 bases and 5 bases respectively, with 7 bases between them. The germline V gene encodes CDR1 WNHNN and CDR2 SYGVQD (reference sequence). The CDR3 sequence: CASSVRIDTQYF. CDR3 DNA sequence: TGCGCCAGCAGTGTAAGGATAGATACGCAGTATTTT.

This chain uses TRBV6-1 with TRBJ2-1, with 13 bases fitting TRBD2. The CDR3 is made up of 23 amino acids. Per the germline V gene, CDR1 is MNHNS and CDR2 is SASEGT. Trimming cost V 2 bases and J 3 bases; bases outside gene matches: 22. CDR3 nucleotides: TGTGCCAGCAGTGAAATGGGGTACAGCCCGCAAAGGACTAGCGGGAGCTTCTACAATGAGCAGTTCTTC. Translation: CASSEMGYSPQRTSGSFYNEQFF.

Worth noting for this clone: The identical CDR3 is also encoded by other nucleotide sequences in the sample. The chain couples TRBV7-3 to TRBJ2-1; no definite D call. The CDR3 sequence is 15 residues long. V lost 2 bases to trimming and J lost 0 bases, with 8 bases between them. The germline gives CDR1 SGHTA, CDR2 FQGTGA. In DNA form, the CDR3 reads TGTGCCAGCAGCTTAGGTCTGAGCTCCTACAATGAGCAGTTCTTC. It translates to CASSLGLSSYNEQFF.

The V and J genes are TRBV6-6 and TRBJ1-4; 7 bases align to TRBD1. J gave up 8 bases and V 6 bases, and 9 bases lay outside the gene matches. The CDR3 length is 14 residues. CDR1 is MNHNY and CDR2 is SVGAGI in the germline V gene (reference sequence). In nucleotides, the CDR3 is TGTGCCAGCAGCCTCGACAGGGAAGGAGAAAAACTGTTTTTT. This encodes CASSLDREGEKLFF.

V is TRBV5-1 and J is TRBJ2-1, with 8 bases fitting TRBD1. This CDR3 is 17 amino acids long. Germline CDR1 SGHRS, CDR2 YFSETQ. Germline trimming cut 0 bases from V and 4 bases from J; bases unmatched to any gene: 9. CDR3 in amino acids: CASSLEVSGTGYNEQFF. The CDR3 DNA sequence: TGCGCCAGCAGCTTGGAGGTTTCCGGGACAGGTTACAATGAGCAGTTCTTC.

The CDR3 is CASSFTNGGNTEAFF. The CDR3 DNA sequence: TGTGCCAGCAGTTTCACCAATGGGGGGAACACTGAAGCTTTCTTT. This chain joins TRBV6-2 or TRBV6-3 and TRBJ1-1; perhaps TRBD1 as D (5 bases). With 4 bases removed from V and 1 base from J, the gap between germline ends came to 13 bases. This CDR3 is built from 15 residues. From germline, CDR1 is MNHEY and CDR2 SVGEGT.

Only one count was recorded for this clone. This sequence joins TRBV5-1 and TRBJ2-7; a weak D match, TRBD2 (5 bases). Per the germline V gene, CDR1 is SGHRS and CDR2 is YFSETQ. The CDR3 is 13 amino acids. V lost 9 bases and J lost 7, with 20 bases in between. The CDR3 nucleotides read TGCGCCACGAGGGCGGTAGGTTTGGGGGAGCAGTACTTC. Translation: CATRAVGLGEQYF.

The genes are TRBV6-5 and TRBJ2-2; 11 bases align to TRBD1. Germline V gives CDR1 MNHEY, CDR2 SVGAGI. The CDR3 has 13 amino acids. CDR3 amino acids: CAGDRGLTGELFF. Here the CDR3 DNA reads TGTGCGGGGGACAGGGGGTTAACCGGGGAGCTGTTTTTT.

A single count supports this clone. The chain recombines TRBV5-6 with TRBJ2-2; tentative D call: TRBD1 (6 bases). Trimming took 4 bases from V and 0 from J, leaving 7 bases between them. Germline CDR1 and CDR2: SGHDT and YYEEEE. CDR3 length equals 14 residues. CDR3 loop: CASSEGANTGELFF. CDR3 nucleotide sequence: TGTGCCAGCAGCGAGGGGGCGAACACCGGGGAGCTGTTTTTT.

The chain links TRBV21-1 to TRBJ1-5. TRBV21-1 is tagged as a pseudogene. The CDR3 length is 16 residues. Here the CDR3 DNA reads TGTGCCAGCAGCAAAGTTGGGATTTCAGGCAATCAGCCCCAGCATTTT. Protein product: CASSKVGISGNQPQHF.

The V call is TRBV6-5, the J call TRBJ2-7; 9 nucleotides match TRBD2. The V and J ends lost 7 bases and 3 bases, in that order; junction bases with no gene match: 7. The CDR3 has 14 residues. Germline-derived CDR1 and CDR2 are MNHEY and SVGAGI. The CDR3 is CASMLAGAVYEQYF. The CDR3 nucleotides are TGTGCCAGCATGTTAGCGGGAGCGGTCTACGAGCAGTACTTC.

The chain employs TRBV7-6 and TRBJ1-2; 9 nucleotides align to TRBD1. The V and J ends lost 4 bases and 2 bases, in that order; junction bases with no gene match: 5. CDR1 and CDR2 (germline): SGHVS, FNYEAQ. The CDR3 extends over 15 amino acids. This chain's CDR3 is CASSSNRGPNYGYTF. The CDR3 DNA is TGTGCCAGCAGCTCCAACAGGGGGCCCAACTATGGCTACACCTTC.

The gene calls are TRBV6-2 or TRBV6-3 and TRBJ2-5; 10 positions match TRBD1. The V gene end was trimmed by 2 bases and the J gene end by 1 base; junction bases not matched to a gene: 4. The CDR3 consists of 16 residues. The germline V gene has CDR1 MNHEY and CDR2 SVGEGT. In DNA, the CDR3 is TGTGCCAGCAGTTACCCGGGACAGGGGACCCAAGAGACCCAGTACTTC. Amino acids: CASSYPGQGTQETQYF.

The CDR3 reads CASTRLGLAGGTDTQYF. As DNA, the CDR3 is TGTGCCAGCACGCGCTTAGGCCTAGCGGGGGGCACAGATACGCAGTATTTT. This chain uses TRBV3-1 (or the pseudogene TRBV3-2) with TRBJ2-3; 10 bases map to TRBD2. The CDR3 runs to 17 residues. V shed 7 bases, J shed 1 base, and the junction held 11 bases outside the gene matches. Germline V CDR1 and CDR2: LGHDT, YNNKEL (reference sequence).

The V gene is TRBV7-9, the J gene TRBJ2-3; 7 bases map to TRBD1. CDR3 length: 16 amino acids. The V segment lost 4 bases and the J segment 0 bases; nucleotides outside the gene matches: 7. CDR1 SEHNR and CDR2 FQNEAQ come from the germline V gene (reference sequence). The CDR3, as DNA: TGTGCCAGCAGCTCCTCCGGGACAGTGAGCACAGATACGCAGTATTTT. Residues: CASSSSGTVSTDTQYF.

The CDR3 is CASSQPQGAWTEAFF. The DNA of the CDR3 is TGTGCCAGCAGCCAACCACAGGGCGCATGGACTGAAGCTTTCTTT. This chain joins TRBV4-2 and TRBJ1-1; maybe TRBD1 (6 bases). Per the germline V gene, CDR1 is LGHNA and CDR2 is YNFKEQ. There are 15 residues in the CDR3. V dropped 2 bases and J dropped 5 bases, with 15 bases sitting between them.

J is TRBJ2-7 and V is TRBV28, with 7 bases lining up with TRBD1. This CDR3 comprises 16 residues. Trimming cost V 4 bases and J 3 bases; bases outside gene matches: 12. Germline V lookup: CDR1 MDHEN, CDR2 SYDVKM. The CDR3 reads CASSSPGQAVGYEQYF. DNA for the CDR3: TGTGCCAGCAGTTCGCCCGGACAGGCGGTGGGCTACGAGCAGTACTTC.

The V gene is TRBV5-1, the J gene TRBJ2-6, with D uncertain. Germline V gene sequence: CDR1 SGHRS, CDR2 YFSETQ. V was shortened by 4 bases and J by 0 bases, with 5 bases between the two germline ends. There are 14 residues in the CDR3. The CDR3 loop is CASSPGSGANVLTF. Written as DNA, the CDR3 is TGCGCCAGCAGCCCTGGCTCTGGGGCCAACGTCCTGACTTTC.

The V call is TRBV7-9, the J call TRBJ2-7, with TRBD1 matching over 11 bases. Germline-derived CDR1 and CDR2 are SEHNR and FQNEAQ (reference sequence). This CDR3 region has 16 residues. The V segment lost 3 bases and the J segment 6 bases; nucleotides outside the gene matches: 10. The CDR3 here is CASSFAAPGQGGEQYF. The CDR3, as DNA: TGTGCCAGCAGCTTCGCGGCTCCGGGACAGGGGGGCGAGCAGTACTTC.

The chain uses TRBV7-2 and TRBJ1-1, with D tentatively TRBD1 (5 bases). The CDR3 totals 14 residues. In germline, CDR1 is SGHTA, CDR2 FQGNSA. With 1 base removed from V and 6 bases from J, the gap between germline ends came to 12 bases. For the CDR3, the DNA is TGTGCCAGCAGCTTAGACTGGGGACTCGCTGAAGCTTTCTTT. It codes for CASSLDWGLAEAFF.

This clone was seen a few times. The gene calls are TRBV7-9 and TRBJ2-1, with 13 bases aligning to TRBD2. Germline V gene sequence: CDR1 SEHNR, CDR2 FQNEAQ (reference sequence). This CDR3 spans 19 amino acids. J was trimmed by 3 bases and V by 1 base; bases with no gene match: 9. The CDR3 DNA follows: TGTGCCAGCAGCTTAGGAGGGGGACTAGCGGGAAGGAGCTACAATGAGCAGTTCTTC. Protein product: CASSLGGGLAGRSYNEQFF.

The chain has TRBV6-2 or TRBV6-3 and TRBJ2-7; TRBD1 might be the D (6 bases). Germline V gives CDR1 MNHEY, CDR2 SVGEGT. This CDR3 contains 14 residues. V dropped 1 base and J dropped 5 bases, with 12 bases sitting between them. CDR3 DNA: TGTGCCAGCAGTTACTTGGGGGCTCAGGACGAGCAGTACTTC. It yields the protein CASSYLGAQDEQYF.

The chain links TRBV21-1 to TRBJ2-7; the D segment call TRBD2 is taken from the table without a DNA check. TRBV21-1 is a pseudogene locus. The CDR3 is made up of 18 amino acids. This chain's CDR3 is CASSTDSRTSGVSYEQYF. CDR3 in DNA: TGTGCCAGCAGCACGGACTCCCGAACTAGCGGGGTATCCTACGAGCAGTACTTC.